In its sample, the clone carrying this T cell receptor (beta chain) was seen a few times. Its antigen is not known. The data originate from a study of T-cell memory formation after mild COVID-19. UMIs and sample barcodes were carried by the TCR alpha and TCR beta cDNA libraries that 5'RACE produced using constant-segment primers. TCRdb analysed the 5' RACE reads with MiXCR anew, one entry per CDR3 protein. The sample lists 350,000 to 400,000 distinct CDR3 sequences, around an eighth occurring once. The study's findings and limits: For contracting clones, CD4+ ones sat mainly in CM and EM, CD8+ in EMRA. Contracting clones from day 15 to 85 showed balanced CD4/CD8; later expanders favored CD4+. The pre-infection memory compartment contained some responding clones, suggesting cross-reactive memory joined.

CDR1 is MNHEY and CDR2 is SVGEGT in the germline V gene. The CDR3 has 22 amino acids. V was clipped by 6 bases and J by 0 bases, with 35 bases between them. The V call is TRBV6-2 or TRBV6-3, the J call TRBJ1-1; TRBD1 might be the D (6 bases). The sample consisted of PBMCs or a T cell subset sorted from them (not recorded which). This receptor was taken from a young man who had mild COVID-19 (a few samples of this study predate the infection). Cell type and time point are not known. The CDR3 protein is CASSHTINRVSVDLSMNTEAFF. The CDR3 bases are TGTGCCAGCAGCCACACGATTAACAGGGTTTCGGTGGATCTATCAATGAACACTGAAGCTTTCTTT.